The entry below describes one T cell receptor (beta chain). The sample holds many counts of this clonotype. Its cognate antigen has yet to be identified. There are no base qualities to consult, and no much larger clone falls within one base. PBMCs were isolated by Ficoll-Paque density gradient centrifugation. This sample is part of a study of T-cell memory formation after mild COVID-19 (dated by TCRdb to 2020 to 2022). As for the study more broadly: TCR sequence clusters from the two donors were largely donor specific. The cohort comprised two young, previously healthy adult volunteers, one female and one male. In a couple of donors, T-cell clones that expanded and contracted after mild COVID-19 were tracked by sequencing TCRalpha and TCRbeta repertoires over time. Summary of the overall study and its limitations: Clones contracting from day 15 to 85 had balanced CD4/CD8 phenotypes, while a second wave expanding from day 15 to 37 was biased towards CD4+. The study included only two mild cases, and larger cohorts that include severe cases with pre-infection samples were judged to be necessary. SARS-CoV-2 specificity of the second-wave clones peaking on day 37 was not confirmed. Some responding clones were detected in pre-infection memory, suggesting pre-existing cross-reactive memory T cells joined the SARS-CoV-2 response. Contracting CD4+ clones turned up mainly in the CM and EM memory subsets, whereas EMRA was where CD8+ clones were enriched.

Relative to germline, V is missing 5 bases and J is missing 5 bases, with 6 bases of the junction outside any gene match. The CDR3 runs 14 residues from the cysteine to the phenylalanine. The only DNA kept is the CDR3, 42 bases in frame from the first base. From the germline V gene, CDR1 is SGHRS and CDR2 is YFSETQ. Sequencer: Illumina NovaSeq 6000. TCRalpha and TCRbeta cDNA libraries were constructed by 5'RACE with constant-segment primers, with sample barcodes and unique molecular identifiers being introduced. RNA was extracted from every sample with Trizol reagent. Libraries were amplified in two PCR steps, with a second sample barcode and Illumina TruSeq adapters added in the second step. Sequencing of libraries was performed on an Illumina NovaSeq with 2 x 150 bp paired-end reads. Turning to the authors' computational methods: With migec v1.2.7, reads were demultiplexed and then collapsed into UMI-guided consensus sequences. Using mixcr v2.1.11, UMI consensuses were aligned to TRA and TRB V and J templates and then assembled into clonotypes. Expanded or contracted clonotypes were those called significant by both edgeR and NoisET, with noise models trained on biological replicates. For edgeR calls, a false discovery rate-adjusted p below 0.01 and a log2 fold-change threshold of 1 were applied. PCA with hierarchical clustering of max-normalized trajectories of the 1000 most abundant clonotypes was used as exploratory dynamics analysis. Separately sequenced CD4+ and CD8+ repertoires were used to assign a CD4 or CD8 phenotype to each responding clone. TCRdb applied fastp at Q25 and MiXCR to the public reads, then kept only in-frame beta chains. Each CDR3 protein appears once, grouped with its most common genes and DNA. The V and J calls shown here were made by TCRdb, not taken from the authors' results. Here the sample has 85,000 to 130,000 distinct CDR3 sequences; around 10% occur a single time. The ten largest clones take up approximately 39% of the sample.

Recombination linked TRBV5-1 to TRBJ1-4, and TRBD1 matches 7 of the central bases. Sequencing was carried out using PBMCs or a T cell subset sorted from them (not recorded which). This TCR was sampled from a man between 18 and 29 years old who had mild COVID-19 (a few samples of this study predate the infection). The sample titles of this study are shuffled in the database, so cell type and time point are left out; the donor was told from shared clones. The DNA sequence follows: TGCGCCAGCAGACCGGGACAGTTAAATGAAAAACTGTTTTTT. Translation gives CASRPGQLNEKLFF.